The 31 T cell receptor beta chains reported below all come from one sample, sequenced in a study of OX40 agonist ivuxolimab in advanced cancers. Assay: immunoSEQ multiplex PCR; the TCRdb copy retains only in-frame clones and omits some. The table includes 99,000 or so clones, about 91% detected once. Material: CD4+ or CD8+ T cells sorted from blood, obtained in a trial of the OX40 agonist ivuxolimab. All receptors derive from an adult with an advanced solid tumor such as melanoma, head and neck, liver or kidney cancer.

DNA for the CDR3: TGTGCCAGCAGCTTAGAAGGGTGGGTGGGGCAGCCCCAGCATTTT. Protein sequence: CASSLEGWVGQPQHF. The genes are TRBV7-8 and TRBJ1-5; D unresolved. Between the trimmed V and J ends, which lost 1 base and 7 bases, there was a span of 14 bases. The CDR3 length is 15 residues. Germline assignment: CDR1 SGHVS and CDR2 FQNEAQ.

This clone was found once. The chain has TRBV19 and TRBJ2-7; possible D gene TRBD1, 5 bases. Trimming took off 2 bases at V and 0 bases at J, with 14 bases between the two ends. Germline values: CDR1 LNHDA, CDR2 SQIVND (reference sequence). The CDR3 runs 16 residues. Here the CDR3 reads CASSITHQGVSYEQYF. The CDR3, as DNA: TGTGCCAGTAGTATAACCCATCAAGGGGTCTCCTACGAGCAGTACTTC.

The chain couples TRBV5-1 to TRBJ2-2; D is uncertain. Germline V gene lookup returns CDR1 SGHRS and CDR2 YFSETQ. Trimming removed 4 bases at V and 5 bases at J, with 15 bases between. This CDR3 comprises 15 residues. This CDR3 is CASSLSSEVTGELFF. The CDR3 DNA sequence: TGCGCCAGCAGCCTTAGTTCCGAGGTGACCGGGGAGCTGTTTTTT.

The rearrangement joins TRBV7-2 to TRBJ2-7; 12 bases fit TRBD2. Trimming took 10 bases from V and 6 from J; bases not matched to a gene: 16. This CDR3 is 16 amino acids long. Germline lookup yields CDR1 SGHTA and CDR2 FQGNSA. Here the CDR3 DNA reads TGTGCCACCAACACCCTGCGGACTAGCGGGAATCCCGAGCAGTACTTC. Protein sequence: CATNTLRTSGNPEQYF.

This clone was recorded only once. This rearrangement joins TRBV6-6 to TRBJ1-1; D gene ambiguous. CDR1 and CDR2 from the germline V gene are MNHNY and SVGAGI (reference sequence). The germline V and J ends were trimmed by 5 bases and 2 bases, with 18 bases remaining between them. The CDR3 length is 16 residues. Written as DNA, the CDR3 is TGTGCCAGCAGTCAGACCCACTCCGGGAGTAACACTGAAGCTTTCTTT. Its protein product is CASSQTHSGSNTEAFF.

This clone was observed once. This chain joins TRBV11-2 and TRBJ1-5; D gene unclear. The V end lost 4 bases, the J end lost 0 bases, and 4 bases lay between the germline ends. This CDR3 is built from 13 residues. Looked up from germline, CDR1 is SGHAT and CDR2 is FQNNGV. DNA of the CDR3: TGTGCCAGCAGCTGGGGTAGCAATCAGCCCCAGCATTTT. Translated, it gives CASSWGSNQPQHF.

DNA for the CDR3: TGTGCCAGCAGCGAGACGGGGGGAAGTGAAGCTTTCTTT. It specifies CASSETGGSEAFF. The rearrangement joins TRBV5-6 to TRBJ1-1, with D possibly matching TRBD1 (5 bases). The CDR3 has 13 residues. Germline V CDR1 and CDR2: SGHDT, YYEEEE. The ends were cut back, 4 bases at V and 7 bases at J, with 14 bases in the middle.

V gene TRBV6-5 combines with J gene TRBJ2-7, with 7 bases lining up with TRBD2. After removal of 8 bases from V and 3 bases from J, the junction contained 13 bases not matched to a gene. There are 15 residues in the CDR3. Germline lookup yields CDR1 MNHEY and CDR2 SVGAGI. The DNA of the CDR3 is TGTGCCAGCTCACGGCAGGGACTACCCCTCTACGAGCAGTACTTC. As protein: CASSRQGLPLYEQYF.

CDR3 nucleotide sequence: TGCGCCAGCAGCAGGACAACCGGGACAGGGGTCTGGGAGACCCAGTACTTC. Protein sequence: CASSRTTGTGVWETQYF. V and J are TRBV5-1 and TRBJ2-5; 10 nucleotides line up with TRBD1. Unmatched junction bases numbered 14, after V lost 4 bases and J lost 5 bases. Germline V gene data show CDR1 as SGHRS and CDR2 as YFSETQ. CDR3 length: 17 amino acids.

J is TRBJ2-1 and V is TRBV2; 10 bases agree with TRBD1. The CDR3 runs 13 residues. J was trimmed by 7 bases and V by 6 bases; bases with no gene match: 3. Germline-derived CDR1 and CDR2 are SNHLY and FYNNEI. Here the CDR3 DNA reads TGTGCCAGCAGACAGGACAGGGGGAATGAGCAGTTCTTC. Translating it yields CASRQDRGNEQFF.

The J gene is TRBJ2-1, the V gene TRBV28; D not certain. Trimming shortened V by 5 bases and J by 4 bases, and 3 bases separated the two germline ends. This CDR3 is 11 amino acids long. Per the germline V gene, CDR1 is MDHEN and CDR2 is SYDVKM. CDR3 DNA sequence: TGTGCCAGCAGTGAATACAATGAGCAGTTCTTC. Translated: CASSEYNEQFF.

V and J are TRBV14 and TRBJ1-2, with 8 positions matching TRBD1. Unmatched junction bases numbered 7, after V lost 4 bases and J lost 6 bases. Germline loops: CDR1 SGHDN, CDR2 FVKESK. The CDR3 runs to 14 residues. The CDR3 nucleotides are TGTGCCAGCAGCCTGAGAGAACAGGGGGATGGCTACACCTTC. Protein: CASSLREQGDGYTF.

J is TRBJ2-7 and V is TRBV7-2; D is uncertain. V gave up 1 base and J gave up 2 bases, with 12 bases separating them. The CDR3 runs 15 residues. Germline loops: CDR1 SGHTA, CDR2 FQGNSA. Here the CDR3 reads CASSLGPGATYEQYF. As DNA, the CDR3 is TGTGCCAGCAGCTTAGGTCCAGGCGCAACCTACGAGCAGTACTTC.

The chain links TRBV9 to TRBJ2-1; TRBD2 matches at 8 bases. CDR1 and CDR2 from the germline V gene are SGDLS and YYNGEE. The CDR3 has 14 amino acids. V was pared by 3 bases and J by 6 bases, with 5 bases of the junction left unmatched. DNA for the CDR3: TGTGCCAGCAGCGGGACTAGCCCCCCCAATGAGCAGTTCTTC. It yields the protein CASSGTSPPNEQFF. The full variable domain, its missing parts supplied by reference TRBV9 and TRBJ2-1, is DSGVTQTPKHLITATGQRVTLRCSPRSGDLSVYWYQQSLDQGLQFLIQYYNGEERAKGNILERFSAQQFPDLHSELNLSSLELGDSALYFCASSGTSPPNEQFFGPGTRLTVL.

The chain carries TRBV4-3 and TRBJ2-3; possible D gene TRBD1, 5 bases. V was shortened by 4 bases and J by 0 bases, with 14 bases between the two germline ends. CDR1 is LGHNA and CDR2 is YSLEER in the germline V gene. The CDR3 loop spans 16 amino acids. The CDR3 sequence: CASSRGVGASTDTQYF. The CDR3 DNA reads TGCGCCAGCAGCCGCGGCGTAGGGGCCAGCACAGATACGCAGTATTTT.

V is TRBV19 and J is TRBJ2-7, with D tentatively TRBD1 or TRBD2 (5 bases each). V was pared by 5 bases and J by 6 bases, with 14 bases between. The CDR3 spans 13 residues. In germline, CDR1 is LNHDA, CDR2 SQIVND (reference sequence). CDR3 sequence reads: CASSPRGTGEQYF. CDR3 sequence (DNA): TGTGCCAGTAGTCCTCGAGGGACCGGCGAGCAGTACTTC.

V usage is TRBV14 and J usage is TRBJ1-4; D may be TRBD1 (5 bases). Trimming left V 1 base short and J 7 bases short, with 13 bases between. This CDR3 has 15 amino acids. CDR1 and CDR2 from the germline V gene are SGHDN and FVKESK. The CDR3 loop reads CASSQGLGRGEKLFF. The DNA of the CDR3 is TGTGCCAGCAGCCAAGGATTGGGGAGGGGTGAAAAACTGTTTTTT.

The V gene is TRBV6-5, the J gene TRBJ2-7; TRBD1 matches at 11 bases. The V gene's germline CDR1 is MNHEY and CDR2 SVGAGI. CDR3 length: 14 residues. The J segment lost 2 bases and the V segment lost 4 bases, leaving 1 base of the junction unmatched. The CDR3 DNA follows: TGTGCCAGCAGTTGGGGACAGGGGGCCTACGAGCAGTACTTC. This sequence encodes CASSWGQGAYEQYF.

The chain links TRBV7-2 to TRBJ2-3; TRBD2 is a possible D gene (5 bases). V dropped 9 bases and J dropped 0 bases, with 13 bases sitting between them. CDR1 is SGHTA and CDR2 is FQGNSA in the germline V gene. The CDR3 is 14 amino acids. The CDR3 DNA follows: TGTGCCAGTACCCCGGGGAGAAGCACAGATACGCAGTATTTT. Protein: CASTPGRSTDTQYF. Combining the CDR3 with reference TRBV7-2 and TRBJ2-3 gives the whole variable domain GAGVSQSPSNKVTEKGKDVELRCDPISGHTALYWYRQSLGQGLEFLIYFQGNSAPDKSGLPSDRFSAERTGGSVSTLTIQRTQQEDSAVYLCASTPGRSTDTQYFGPGTRLTVL.

The CDR3 here is CASSQDSPLIGTIYF. In DNA, the CDR3 is TGCGCCAGCAGCCAAGATTCCCCGCTTATAGGCACCATATATTTT. This chain uses TRBV4-3 with TRBJ1-3; D is unclear. The CDR3 length is 15 residues. Trimming took 0 bases from V and 9 from J, leaving 15 bases between them. Germline CDR1 is LGHNA and CDR2 is YSLEER.

V usage is TRBV9 and J usage is TRBJ1-3; D remains unclear. Germline CDR1 SGDLS, CDR2 YYNGEE. The CDR3 is 14 residues long. Trimming left V 4 bases short and J 0 bases short, with 8 bases between. The CDR3 spells CASSSEFSGNTIYF. DNA for the CDR3: TGTGCCAGCAGCTCAGAATTCTCTGGAAACACCATATATTTT.

The rearrangement links TRBV9 to TRBJ2-5; D unclear. Germline V gene data show CDR1 as SGDLS and CDR2 as YYNGEE. V lost 3 bases and J lost 5, with 11 bases in between. The CDR3 contains 13 residues. CDR3 sequence: CASSARVWETQYF. CDR3 DNA: TGTGCCAGCAGCGCCAGAGTTTGGGAGACCCAGTACTTC.

The chain combines TRBV19 with TRBJ2-5; 7 positions agree with TRBD2. The closer fit of TRBJ2-7 to the DNA end suggests the J call may be wrong. This CDR3 comprises 13 residues. Germline values: CDR1 LNHDA, CDR2 SQIVND (reference sequence). This CDR3 is CASSMGGYYEQYF. CDR3 nucleotides: TGTGCCAGTAGTATGGGAGGGTACTACGAGCAGTACTTC.

The V gene is TRBV19, the J gene TRBJ1-5; no firm D call. The CDR3 is 12 residues long. Trimming shortened V by 4 bases and J by 2 bases, and 3 bases separated the two germline ends. Germline assignment: CDR1 LNHDA and CDR2 SQIVND (reference sequence). The CDR3 coding sequence is TGTGCCAGTAGTAGGGGCAATCAGCCCCAGCATTTT. It encodes CASSRGNQPQHF.

The chain has TRBV5-4 and TRBJ1-2; weak D call: TRBD1 (5 bases). CDR1 and CDR2 (germline): SGHNT, YYREEE (reference sequence). The CDR3 has 13 amino acids. V was pared by 3 bases and J by 5 bases, with 11 bases between. The CDR3 protein is CASSSGTAYGYTF. DNA for the CDR3: TGTGCCAGCAGCTCCGGGACGGCTTATGGCTACACCTTC.

This clone turned up a few times. CDR3 DNA sequence: TGTGCCAGTAGTGCAGGACTAGCGGGAGGGCTTACGGGGGAGACCCAGTACTTC. Its translation is CASSAGLAGGLTGETQYF. V gene TRBV19 combines with J gene TRBJ2-5; 15 bases are shared with TRBD2. This CDR3 comprises 18 residues. Germline V lookup: CDR1 LNHDA, CDR2 SQIVND (reference sequence). V shed 5 bases, J shed 5 bases, and the junction held 12 bases outside the gene matches.

This chain uses TRBV6-5 with TRBJ2-5, with 7 bases that match TRBD1. V was pared by 6 bases and J by 5 bases, with 12 bases of the junction left unmatched. The CDR3 covers 15 residues. Germline CDR1 MNHEY, CDR2 SVGAGI. The DNA of the CDR3 is TGTGCCAGCAGACACACCGGGACAGAGGGGGAGACCCAGTACTTC. Its protein is CASRHTGTEGETQYF.

The rearrangement joins TRBV4-1 to TRBJ2-1, with unresolved D. Trimming cost V 1 base and J 14 bases, with 9 bases left between them. Germline V lookup: CDR1 MGHRA, CDR2 YSYEKL. The CDR3 is 11 residues long. The CDR3: CASSQATAKFF. CDR3 DNA: TGCGCCAGCAGCCAAGCTACCGCAAAGTTCTTC.

The rearrangement uses TRBV5-4 and TRBJ2-5; the match to TRBD1 covers 8 bases. The J segment lost 4 bases and the V segment lost 3 bases, leaving 5 bases of the junction unmatched. Germline-derived CDR1 and CDR2 are SGHNT and YYREEE (reference sequence). This CDR3 has 14 residues. The CDR3 sequence: CASSYNDRGETQYF. Here the CDR3 DNA reads TGTGCCAGCAGCTATAACGACAGGGGAGAGACCCAGTACTTC.

The chain employs TRBV28 and TRBJ2-1, with D perhaps matching TRBD2 (5 bases). The CDR3 extends over 17 amino acids. The ends were cut back, 3 bases at V and 4 bases at J, with 19 bases in the middle. Germline-derived CDR1 and CDR2 are MDHEN and SYDVKM. The DNA for the CDR3 is TGTGCCAGCAGTTTGCCGCTGTCAGGACTGCCGTACAATGAGCAGTTCTTC. Protein: CASSLPLSGLPYNEQFF.

V gene TRBV7-9 combines with J gene TRBJ2-3, with D tentatively TRBD2 (6 bases). Germline assignment: CDR1 SEHNR and CDR2 FQNEAQ (reference sequence). The V and J ends lost 0 bases and 1 base respectively, with 11 bases between them. This CDR3 has 16 amino acids. CDR3 residues: CASSLAVSGGTDTQYF. Written as DNA, the CDR3 is TGTGCCAGCAGCTTAGCGGTTAGCGGAGGCACAGATACGCAGTATTTT.